This T cell receptor beta chain derives from a study of T cells in women clearing cervical HPV infection. About the research overall: Controls' single incident HPV16 infection cleared within 12 months without precancer.

On this clone itself: Its target is unknown.

Broader study findings: Repertoire richness, not evenness, was significantly elevated in CIN3+ cases versus controls.

Libraries were prepared by immunoSEQ multiplex PCR; TCRdb keeps only in-frame clonotypes and omits some of them. Recorded here are approximately 32,000 clones; the top ten clones represent under 8.5%. The receptor was isolated from a woman aged 18-70 years with a cervical HPV16 infection that either progressed to CIN3+ or cleared (not recorded which). The specimen was blood buffy coat.

The part of the CDR3 DNA that was read is TGTGCCAGCAGCTTGAGGGCGGGGGGGCGAGGCACTGAA. Its translation: CASSLRAGGRGTE. The full CDR3 protein reads CASSLRAGGRGTEAFF. This chain connects TRBV5-4 to TRBJ1-1; a weak D match, TRBD1 (6 bases). The CDR3 end lies 3 residues beyond the end of the read and is filled in from the germline J gene. Trimming cost V 1 base and J 4 bases, with 17 bases left between them. Germline V gives CDR1 SGHNT, CDR2 YYREEE (reference sequence). This CDR3 comprises 16 residues.